The present T cell receptor (beta chain) was sequenced within a study of blood T cells in healthy people across ages. Study observations and caveats: Without sorted subsets, naive and antigen-experienced compartments could not be conclusively compared. TCR beta diversity correlated strongly with naive T cell percentage.

As for this clonotype: Its cognate antigen is unknown.

Germline loops: CDR1 LNHNV, CDR2 YYDKDF (reference sequence). This CDR3 is built from 15 residues. Trimming took off 0 bases at V and 2 bases at J, with 11 bases between the two ends. PCR was performed a second time for about 6 to 12 cycles using a sample-barcoded 5' primer and a J-beta primer mix. Every cDNA molecule carried a tag from a template-switch adaptor bearing 12 random nucleotides. Per sample, CDR3-containing paired-end reads numbered at least 2.5 million. TCRdb reprocessed the 5' RACE reads via MiXCR and lists one record per CDR3 protein. The profile shows over 600,000 distinct CDR3 sequences, about half of them singletons.

This receptor was identified in a man of 80 years or more in good health. V usage is TRBV15 and J usage is TRBJ2-7, with a tentative D call TRBD2 (5 bases). The sequencing sample was made of blood. Written as DNA, the CDR3 is TGTGCCACCAGCAGAGATCTTTCGAGGGCCTACGAGCAGTACTTC. Amino acids: CATSRDLSRAYEQYF.